Described below is a single T cell receptor beta chain sequence and its context. No cognate antigen has been identified for it. No much larger clone is present one base from it, and per-base qualities are unavailable. All donors were healthy Caucasians. This sample is part of a study of identical twins (dated by TCRdb to about 2016). Some background on the complete study: TCR alpha and beta repertoires from monozygotic twins, unrelated adults of various ages and cord blood were deep-sequenced to test whether fetal clonotypes persist. Replicate twin experiments were performed at different times using different library preparation protocols to rule out contamination. The research as a whole found: Fewer insertions were carried by abundant cord blood beta clonotypes; a weaker similar trend was observed in young adult naive repertoires, while no such trend was observed in memory repertoires. A weaker excess of twin sharing was found in beta out-of-frame sequences because the signal-to-noise ratio was lowered by fewer shared sequences. Compared with coincidental sharing between unrelated individuals, out-of-frame TCR alpha sequences shared between twins had an excess of sequences with low generation probability. Zero-insertion analyses could be partly confounded by invariant T cells such as MAIT and iNKT, although diverse VJ usage argued against such confounding for most clonotypes. In monozygotic twins, recombination models systematically underestimated out-of-frame TCR alpha sharing, but the models matched the sharing seen between unrelated individuals. Because the same donors could not be followed over many years, the conclusions depended on cross-sectional statistical analysis.

V drops 4 bases and J drops 4 bases, leaving 12 bases in between. The CDR3 holds 14 amino acids from the cysteine to the phenylalanine. The sequence is cut down to CDR3 DNA, 42 bases in frame from base 1. Based on the germline V gene, the CDR1 and CDR2 sequences are LGHNA and YNFKEQ. Libraries came from 5' RACE. Sequencing was carried out with an Illumina HiSeq 2000. Template switching added a universal primer binding site, and the final cDNA carried a unique molecular identifier that allowed TCR cDNA molecules to be counted accurately. Specific primers in the conserved constant-segment region were used to synthesize first-strand cDNA for the TCR alpha and beta chains. To control for contamination, every cDNA library was double barcoded, receiving both a SMART-Mk sample barcode and Illumina barcodes. TruSeq adapter sequences, together with Illumina sample barcodes, were added in two successive PCR steps. Sequencing of the TCR alpha and beta cDNA libraries was done on the Illumina HiSeq platform using custom primers. The original methods were these. MiGEC was used to process raw reads and extract unique molecular identifiers, and MiXCR was used to find CDR3 positions. Recombination models were inferred per individual with the repgenHMM and IGoR tools using an EM algorithm. Shared clonotype analysis was performed with the tcR package in R, normalizing sharing by the product of cloneset sizes. Out-of-frame nonproductive sequences were analyzed to study raw recombination free of thymic and clonal selection effects. TCRdb ran its own pipeline on the public reads, namely fastp trimming at Q25 and MiXCR clone calling, and kept in-frame beta chains. CDR3 protein sequences are deduplicated, and each keeps its most common genes and DNA. These V and J calls rely on TCRdb rather than the paper's analysis. The sample table records 1.5 million to 2 million distinct CDR3 sequences; roughly 35% of these occur just once. The ten most abundant clones make up around 0.25% of the sample.

The V gene is TRBV4-2 and the J gene is TRBJ2-3; the D call could be TRBD1 or TRBD2, with each sharing 5 bases. The sample was cord blood. The sequence came from a newborn girl in good health. The bases read TGTGCCAGCAGCCCCGGGGCAAGCCCAGATACGCAGTATTTT. Its product reads: CASSPGASPDTQYF.